Listed below are T cell receptor beta chains from one sample, sequenced in a study of cytomegalovirus exposure and HLA in healthy donors. The repertoire was sequenced with immunoSEQ multiplex PCR; TCRdb's copy has only in-frame clones and lacks some. This sample has 140,000 or so clones, with more than 55% found just once. The material sequenced was PBMCs. The receptors come from a woman aged 55 to 70 in good health and CMV-seronegative. Both conserved end residues are part of each CDR3. The order of the fields is clone size, J gene, V gene, D gene, CDR3 DNA, CDR3 protein. The D gene is left open where the match is weak. The size of a clone is reported for some rows only, either as once, few or many, or as a class for expanded clones.

NA TRBJ2-3 TRBV5-1 TRBD2 TGCGCCAGCAGACAGACTAGCGGTACAGATACGCAGTATTTT CASRQTSGTDTQYF
NA TRBJ1-3 TRBV1 NA TGCACCAGCAGGGACTTCTCTGGAAACACCATATATTTT CTSRDFSGNTIYF
few TRBJ1-4 TRBV28 NA TGTGCCAGCAGTGGAGGGCGTAAAGAAAAACTGTTTTTT CASSGGRKEKLFF
few TRBJ1-2 TRBV4-1 TRBD1 TGCGCCAGCAGCCAAGAGCTACTTTCAGGGGACAGAAGTAACTATGGCTACACCTTC CASSQELLSGDRSNYGYTF
NA TRBJ2-1 TRBV6-5 NA TGTGCCAGCAGTTCGCGGAGGGACGATGAGCAGTTCTTC CASSSRRDDEQFF
NA TRBJ1-2 TRBV29-1 TRBD1 TGCAGCGCCAGCGGGGACAGGGACTATGGCTACACCTTC CSASGDRDYGYTF
NA TRBJ2-5 TRBV6-1 TRBD2 TGTGCCAGCAGTGAAAGGAGAACTAGCGGGAAGCAAGAGACCCAGTACTTC CASSERRTSGKQETQYF
NA TRBJ2-1 TRBV6-5 TRBD2 TGTGCCAGCAGTCGGGGGGTTTCCTACAATGAGCAGTTCTTC CASSRGVSYNEQFF
few TRBJ1-1 TRBV7-9 NA TGTGCCAGCAGCTTACCCGGGGGCACTGAAGCTTTCTTT CASSLPGGTEAFF
NA TRBJ2-4 TRBV13 NA TGTGCCAGCAGCAGATTAGTGATACAAAACATTCAGTACTTC CASSRLVIQNIQYF
NA TRBJ1-5 TRBV19 TRBD1 TGTGCCGCCAAAGGGACAGGGGAACAGCCCCAGCATTTT CAAKGTGEQPQHF
NA TRBJ1-5 TRBV2 TRBD1 TGTGCCAGCAAGGGACAGGACGCCGGTGGGCAGCCCCAGCATTTT CASKGQDAGGQPQHF
NA TRBJ2-7 TRBV7-6 NA TGTGCCAGCAGCTTAGCGGGAGTTTCCTACGAGCAGTACTTC CASSLAGVSYEQYF
NA TRBJ2-2 TRBV19 NA TGTGCCAGTCGTAACAGGGCGGGCACCGGGGAGCTGTTTTTT CASRNRAGTGELFF
NA TRBJ2-1 TRBV19 TRBD2 TGTGCCAGTAGTACCCCCCTAGCGGGGTTGTACAATGAGCAGTTCTTC CASSTPLAGLYNEQFF
NA TRBJ2-7 TRBV20-1 NA TGCAGTGCCTCCGGTGGCGGCGAGCAGTACTTC CSASGGGEQYF
NA TRBJ2-3 TRBV6-6 TRBD2 TGTGCCAGCAGTTACCCCCGGGGAGGGGGCACAGATACGCAGTATTTT CASSYPRGGGTDTQYF
NA TRBJ2-2 TRBV7-7 NA TGTGCTAGCAGTCCAAGGGAGACCGGGGAGCTGTTTTTT CASSPRETGELFF
NA TRBJ2-5 TRBV21-1 NA TGTGCCAGCAGCCCGGGAGCGGCCCAAGAGACCCAGTACTTC CASSPGAAQETQYF
NA TRBJ2-3 TRBV5-1 NA TGCGCCAGCAGCTTGGCCCTGGGGGGAAACACAGATACGCAGTATTTT CASSLALGGNTDTQYF
NA TRBJ1-2 TRBV5-6 NA TGTGCCAGCAGCTTGTATCGGGGGTCCTATGGCTACACCTTC CASSLYRGSYGYTF
NA TRBJ2-2 TRBV7-6 TRBD2 TGTGCCAGCAGCCAGAGCGGGAACCCCACCGGGGAGCTGTTTTTT CASSQSGNPTGELFF
NA TRBJ2-7 TRBV2 NA TGTGCCAGCAGTGCCCCGACAGGATCTGTCTTC CASSAPTGSVF
NA TRBJ1-6 TRBV7-2 TRBD1 TGTGCCAGCAGCTTAGTCGGGACAGGGAGTTCACCCCTCCACTTT CASSLVGTGSSPLHF